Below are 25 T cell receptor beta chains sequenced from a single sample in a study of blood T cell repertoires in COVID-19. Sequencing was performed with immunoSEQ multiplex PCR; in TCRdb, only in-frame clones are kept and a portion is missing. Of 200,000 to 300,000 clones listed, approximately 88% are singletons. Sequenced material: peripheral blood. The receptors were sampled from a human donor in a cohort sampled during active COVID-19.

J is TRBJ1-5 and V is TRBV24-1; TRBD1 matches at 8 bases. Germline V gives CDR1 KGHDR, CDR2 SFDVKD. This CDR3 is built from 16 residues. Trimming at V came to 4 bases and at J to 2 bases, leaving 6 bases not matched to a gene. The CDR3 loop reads CATSDVGQGGNQPQHF. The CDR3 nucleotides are TGTGCCACCAGTGACGTTGGACAGGGAGGCAATCAGCCCCAGCATTTT.

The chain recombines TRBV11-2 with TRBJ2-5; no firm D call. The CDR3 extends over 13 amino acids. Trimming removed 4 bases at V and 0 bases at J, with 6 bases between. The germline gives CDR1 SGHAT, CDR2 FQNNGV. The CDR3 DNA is TGTGCCAGCAGCTCCGTCTACCAAGAGACCCAGTACTTC. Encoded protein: CASSSVYQETQYF. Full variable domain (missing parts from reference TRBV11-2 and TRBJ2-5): EAGVAQSPRYKIIEKRQSVAFWCNPISGHATLYWYQQILGQGPKLLIQFQNNGVVDDSQLPKDRFSAERLKGVDSTLKIQPAKLEDSAVYLCASSSVYQETQYFGPGTRLLVL.

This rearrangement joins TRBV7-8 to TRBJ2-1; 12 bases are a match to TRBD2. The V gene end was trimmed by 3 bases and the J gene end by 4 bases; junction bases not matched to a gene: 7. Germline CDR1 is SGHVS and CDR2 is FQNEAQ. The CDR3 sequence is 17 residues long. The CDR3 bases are TGTGCCAGCAGCTTTGGTACTAGCGGGGGGAAATACAATGAGCAGTTCTTC. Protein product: CASSFGTSGGKYNEQFF.

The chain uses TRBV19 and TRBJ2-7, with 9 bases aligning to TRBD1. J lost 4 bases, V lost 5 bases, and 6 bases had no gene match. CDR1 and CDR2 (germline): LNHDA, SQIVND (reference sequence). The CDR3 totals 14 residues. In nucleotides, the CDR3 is TGTGCCAGTAGTGCGACAGGGGGGTGGTACGAGCAGTACTTC. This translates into CASSATGGWYEQYF.

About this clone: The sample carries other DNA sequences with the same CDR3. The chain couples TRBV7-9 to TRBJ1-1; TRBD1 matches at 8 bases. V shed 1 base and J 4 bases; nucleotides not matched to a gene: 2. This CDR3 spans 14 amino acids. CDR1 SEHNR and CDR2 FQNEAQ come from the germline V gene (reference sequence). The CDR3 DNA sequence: TGTGCCAGCAGCTTAGGACAGGGGAGCACTGAAGCTTTCTTT. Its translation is CASSLGQGSTEAFF.

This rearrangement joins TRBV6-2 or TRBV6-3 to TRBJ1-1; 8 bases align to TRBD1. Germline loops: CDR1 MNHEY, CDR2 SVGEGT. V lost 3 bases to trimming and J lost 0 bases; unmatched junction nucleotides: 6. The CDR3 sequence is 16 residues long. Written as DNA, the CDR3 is TGTGCCAGCAGTTATTGGACAGGGCGGCTGAACACTGAAGCTTTCTTT. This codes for CASSYWTGRLNTEAFF.

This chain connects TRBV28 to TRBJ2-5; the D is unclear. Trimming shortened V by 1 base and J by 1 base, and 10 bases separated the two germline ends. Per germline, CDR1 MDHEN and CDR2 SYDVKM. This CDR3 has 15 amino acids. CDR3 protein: CASSLFSSRQETQYF. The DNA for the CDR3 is TGTGCCAGCAGTTTATTTAGCAGCCGCCAAGAGACCCAGTACTTC. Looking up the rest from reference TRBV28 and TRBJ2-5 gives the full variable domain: DVKVTQSSRYLVKRTGEKVFLECVQDMDHENMFWYRQDPGLGLRLIYFSYDVKMKEKGDIPEGYSVSREKKERFSLILESASTNQTSMYLCASSLFSSRQETQYFGPGTRLLVL.

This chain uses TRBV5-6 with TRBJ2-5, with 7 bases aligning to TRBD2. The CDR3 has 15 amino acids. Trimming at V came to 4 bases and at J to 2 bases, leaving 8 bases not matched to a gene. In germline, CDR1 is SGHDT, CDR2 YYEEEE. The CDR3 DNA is TGTGCCAGCAGCCCGTACTATAGCGGGCAAGAGACCCAGTACTTC. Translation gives CASSPYYSGQETQYF.

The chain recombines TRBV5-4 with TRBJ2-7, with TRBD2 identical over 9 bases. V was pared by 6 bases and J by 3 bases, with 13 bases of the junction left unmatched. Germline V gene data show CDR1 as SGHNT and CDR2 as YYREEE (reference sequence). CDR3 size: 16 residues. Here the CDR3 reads CASTRSRAGGGYEQYF. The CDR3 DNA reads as TGTGCCAGCACCCGATCTCGGGCGGGAGGGGGCTACGAGCAGTACTTC.

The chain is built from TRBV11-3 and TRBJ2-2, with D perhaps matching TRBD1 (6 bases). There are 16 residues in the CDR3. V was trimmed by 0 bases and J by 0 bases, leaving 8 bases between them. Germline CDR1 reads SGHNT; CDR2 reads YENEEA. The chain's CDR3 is CASSLEGTSNTGELFF. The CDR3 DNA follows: TGTGCCAGCAGCTTAGAGGGGACATCGAACACCGGGGAGCTGTTTTTT.

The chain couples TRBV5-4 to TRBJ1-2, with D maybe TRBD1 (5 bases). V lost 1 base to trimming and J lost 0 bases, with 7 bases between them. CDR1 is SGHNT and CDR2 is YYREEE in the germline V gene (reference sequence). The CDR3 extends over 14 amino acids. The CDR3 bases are TGTGCCAGCAGCTTGTGGGGGGCTAACTATGGCTACACCTTC. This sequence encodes CASSLWGANYGYTF.

The CDR3 DNA is TGTGCCAGCAGAGCGAGCGGGAGGGCAATGGAGCAGTTCTTC. The encoded protein is CASRASGRAMEQFF. The chain joins TRBV28 to TRBJ2-1; TRBD2 matches 10 bases. The CDR3 runs 14 residues. Germline loops: CDR1 MDHEN, CDR2 SYDVKM. Germline trimming cut 6 bases from V and 10 bases from J; bases unmatched to any gene: 9. The full variable domain, with the rest looked up from reference TRBV28 and TRBJ2-1, is DVKVTQSSRYLVKRTGEKVFLECVQDMDHENMFWYRQDPGLGLRLIYFSYDVKMKEKGDIPEGYSVSREKKERFSLILESASTNQTSMYLCASRASGRAMEQFFGPGTRLTVL.

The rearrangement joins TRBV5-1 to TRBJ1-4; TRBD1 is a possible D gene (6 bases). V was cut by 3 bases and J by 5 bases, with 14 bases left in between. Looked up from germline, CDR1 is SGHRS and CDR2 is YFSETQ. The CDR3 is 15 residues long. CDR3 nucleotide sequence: TGCGCCAGCAGCTCCAGCCGGACAGAGAATGAAAAACTGTTTTTT. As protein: CASSSSRTENEKLFF.

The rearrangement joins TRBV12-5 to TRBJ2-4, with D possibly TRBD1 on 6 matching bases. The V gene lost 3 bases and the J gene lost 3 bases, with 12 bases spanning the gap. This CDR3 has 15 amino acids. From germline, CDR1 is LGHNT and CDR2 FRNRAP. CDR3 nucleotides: TGTGCTAGTGGTTTAAGATTACAGGGCAAAAACATTCAGTACTTC. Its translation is CASGLRLQGKNIQYF.

CDR3 in DNA: TGTGCCAGCAGTTTATCGGGAGGGTGGCTAGGTGAGACCCAGTACTTC. It is translated as CASSLSGGWLGETQYF. The chain combines TRBV27 with TRBJ2-5; 7 bases agree with TRBD2. The CDR3 is 16 amino acids. Germline V gene data show CDR1 as MNHEY and CDR2 as SMNVEV (reference sequence). Germline trimming cut 0 bases from V and 5 bases from J; bases unmatched to any gene: 9.

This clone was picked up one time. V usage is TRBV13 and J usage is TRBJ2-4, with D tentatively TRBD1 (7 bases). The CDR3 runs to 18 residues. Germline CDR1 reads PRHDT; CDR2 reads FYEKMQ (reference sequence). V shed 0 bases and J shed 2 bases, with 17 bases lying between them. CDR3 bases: TGTGCCAGCAGCTTAGGCCAGGGGGGCCTTGGGACCAAAAACATTCAGTACTTC. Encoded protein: CASSLGQGGLGTKNIQYF.

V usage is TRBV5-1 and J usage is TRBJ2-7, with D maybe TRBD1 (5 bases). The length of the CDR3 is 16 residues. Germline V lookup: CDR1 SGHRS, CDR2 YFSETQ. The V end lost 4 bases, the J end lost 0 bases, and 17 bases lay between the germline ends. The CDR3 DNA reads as TGCGCCAGCAGCCCAAGACTGACCAGGGACTCCTACGAGCAGTACTTC. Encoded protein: CASSPRLTRDSYEQYF.

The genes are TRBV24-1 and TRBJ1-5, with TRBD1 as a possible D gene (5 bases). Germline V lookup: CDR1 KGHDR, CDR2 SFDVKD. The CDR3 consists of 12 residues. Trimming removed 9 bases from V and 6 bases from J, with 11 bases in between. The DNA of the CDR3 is TGTGCCACCCAGATGGGGGGTCAGCCCCAGCATTTT. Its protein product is CATQMGGQPQHF.

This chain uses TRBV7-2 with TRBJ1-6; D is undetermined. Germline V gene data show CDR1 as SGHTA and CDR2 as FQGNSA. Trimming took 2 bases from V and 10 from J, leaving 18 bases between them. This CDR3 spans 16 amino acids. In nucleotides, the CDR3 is TGTGCCAGCAGCTTAAGTGCTACGGTCGAGGGCTCACCCCTCCACTTT. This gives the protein CASSLSATVEGSPLHF.

CDR3 amino acids: CSAHREETQYF. In DNA form, the CDR3 reads TGCAGTGCTCACAGGGAAGAGACCCAGTACTTC. The rearrangement uses TRBV20-1 and TRBJ2-5; perhaps TRBD1 as D (6 bases). Germline CDR1 DFQATT, CDR2 SNEGSKA (reference sequence). The CDR3 covers 11 residues. V shed 5 bases and J shed 3 bases, with 7 bases lying between them.

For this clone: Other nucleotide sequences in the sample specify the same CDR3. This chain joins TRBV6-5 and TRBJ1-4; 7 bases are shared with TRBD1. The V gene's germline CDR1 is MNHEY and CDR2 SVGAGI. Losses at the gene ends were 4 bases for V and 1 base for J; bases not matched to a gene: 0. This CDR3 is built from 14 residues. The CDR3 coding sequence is TGTGCCAGCAGTTGGGACAGAACTAATGAAAAACTGTTTTTT. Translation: CASSWDRTNEKLFF.

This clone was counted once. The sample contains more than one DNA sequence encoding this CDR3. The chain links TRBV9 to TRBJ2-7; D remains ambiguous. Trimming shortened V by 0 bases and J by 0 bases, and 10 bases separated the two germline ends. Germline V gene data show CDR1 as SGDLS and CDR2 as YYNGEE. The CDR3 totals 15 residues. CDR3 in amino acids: CASSVGSGTSYEQYF. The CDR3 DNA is TGTGCCAGCAGCGTAGGGTCGGGTACCTCCTACGAGCAGTACTTC.

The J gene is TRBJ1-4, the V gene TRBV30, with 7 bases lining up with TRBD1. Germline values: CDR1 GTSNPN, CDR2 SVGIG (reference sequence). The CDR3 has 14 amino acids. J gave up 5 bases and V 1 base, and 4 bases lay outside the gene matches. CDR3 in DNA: TGTGCCTGGAGTGCCACGACAGGGAATGAAAAACTGTTTTTT. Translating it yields CAWSATTGNEKLFF.

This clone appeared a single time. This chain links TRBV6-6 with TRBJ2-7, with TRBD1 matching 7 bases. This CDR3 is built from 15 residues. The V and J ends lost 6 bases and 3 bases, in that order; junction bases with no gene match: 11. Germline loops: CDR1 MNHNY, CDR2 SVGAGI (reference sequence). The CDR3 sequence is CASSRGGTAYYEQYF. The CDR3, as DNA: TGTGCCAGCAGCCGTGGTGGGACAGCCTACTACGAGCAGTACTTC.

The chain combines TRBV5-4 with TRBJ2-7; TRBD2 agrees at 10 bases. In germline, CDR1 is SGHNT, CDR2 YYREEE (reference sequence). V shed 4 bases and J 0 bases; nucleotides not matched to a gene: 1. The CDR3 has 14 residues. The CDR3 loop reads CASSQRGGSYEQYF. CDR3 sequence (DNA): TGTGCCAGCAGCCAGCGGGGGGGCTCCTACGAGCAGTACTTC.